Following are 4 T cell receptor beta chains from one sample sequenced in a study of blood T cell repertoires in COVID-19. Clones were read by immunoSEQ multiplex PCR, and TCRdb kept only the in-frame ones, dropping some. The data hold 170,000 or so clones, with over 80% observed a single time. The sequenced sample consisted of peripheral blood. Receptors originate from a woman aged 55-75 years with acute or convalescent COVID-19.

The V and J genes are TRBV19 and TRBJ2-1, with 9 bases matching TRBD1. After removal of 2 bases from V and 4 bases from J, the junction contained 6 bases not matched to a gene. The CDR3 totals 16 residues. Germline values: CDR1 LNHDA, CDR2 SQIVND (reference sequence). This chain's CDR3 is CASSITGTGRYNEQFF. Written as DNA, the CDR3 is TGTGCCAGTAGTATAACCGGGACAGGGAGGTACAATGAGCAGTTCTTC.

J is TRBJ1-5 and V is TRBV19; maybe TRBD1 (6 bases). CDR1 LNHDA and CDR2 SQIVND come from the germline V gene (reference sequence). V lost 4 bases and J lost 5, with 15 bases in between. CDR3 size: 15 residues. DNA of the CDR3: TGTGCCAGTAGTACCTTCGGACAGTCATATCAGCCCCAGCATTTT. Residues: CASSTFGQSYQPQHF.

This chain connects TRBV7-2 to TRBJ2-7, with D maybe TRBD2 (5 bases). The CDR3 loop spans 13 amino acids. Deletions cut 7 bases from V and 7 bases from J, with 17 bases between. Germline-derived CDR1 and CDR2 are SGHTA and FQGNSA. CDR3: CASTTPGRGEQYF. As DNA, the CDR3 is TGTGCCAGCACCACCCCCGGGCGAGGGGAGCAGTACTTC.

The rearrangement links TRBV3-1 (or the pseudogene TRBV3-2) to TRBJ2-2, with TRBD1 identical over 8 bases. The CDR3 is 16 residues long. CDR1 is LGHDT, CDR2 YNNKEL, per germline (reference sequence). Trimming at V came to 4 bases and at J to 2 bases, leaving 6 bases not matched to a gene. The CDR3 bases are TGTGCCAGCAGCCCATGGCAGGGGGCCAACACCGGGGAGCTGTTTTTT. This translates into CASSPWQGANTGELFF.